The 20 T cell receptor beta chains below all came from one sample that was sequenced in a study of T-cell memory formation after mild COVID-19. MiXCR was run by TCRdb on the 5' RACE reads, yielding one entry per CDR3 protein. In the table there are about 290,000 distinct CDR3 sequences, roughly 18% of which are singletons. The sample consisted of PBMCs or a T cell subset sorted from them (not recorded which). Receptors originate from a man aged 18 to 35 who had mild COVID-19 (a few samples of this study predate the infection). Cell type and time point are not known.

The chain joins TRBV6-1 to TRBJ2-1, with 9 bases lining up with TRBD2. V trimming: 4 bases; J trimming: 0 bases; junction bases outside the gene matches: 10. The germline gives CDR1 MNHNS, CDR2 SASEGT. The CDR3 spans 18 residues. This CDR3 reads CASSGSYSGGLSYNEQFF. For the CDR3, the DNA is TGTGCCAGCAGTGGATCCTATAGCGGGGGCCTCTCCTACAATGAGCAGTTCTTC.

This clonotype was detected only a few times. The V gene is TRBV11-2, the J gene TRBJ1-6, with D perhaps TRBD1 (6 bases). The CDR3 length is 14 residues. The V end lost 4 bases, the J end lost 11 bases, and 15 bases lay between the germline ends. Germline values: CDR1 SGHAT, CDR2 FQNNGV. The CDR3: CASSSNRGRPPLHF. CDR3 in DNA: TGTGCCAGCAGCTCAAATAGGGGGAGGCCACCCCTCCACTTT. The full variable domain, in which reference TRBV11-2 and TRBJ1-6 provide the parts outside the CDR3, is EAGVAQSPRYKIIEKRQSVAFWCNPISGHATLYWYQQILGQGPKLLIQFQNNGVVDDSQLPKDRFSAERLKGVDSTLKIQPAKLEDSAVYLCASSSNRGRPPLHFGNGTRLTVT.

This clonotype occurred many times. The chain uses TRBV2 and TRBJ2-3, with D maybe TRBD1 (6 bases). Trimming shortened V by 1 base and J by 10 bases, and 15 bases separated the two germline ends. This CDR3 comprises 14 residues. Per germline, CDR1 SNHLY and CDR2 FYNNEI. CDR3 coding DNA: TGTGCCAGCAGTGAAGGTCGGGTGGGGGCCCCGCAGTATTTT. It translates to CASSEGRVGAPQYF.

This clonotype was observed many times. The rearrangement uses TRBV4-2 and TRBJ2-1; D possibly corresponds to TRBD2 (7 bases). CDR3 length: 14 residues. CDR1 LGHNA and CDR2 YNFKEQ come from the germline V gene. Trimming shortened V by 4 bases and J by 8 bases, and 15 bases separated the two germline ends. CDR3 sequence: CASSRVWGGHEQFF. CDR3 in DNA: TGTGCCAGCAGCCGCGTGTGGGGGGGCCATGAGCAGTTCTTC.

This clonotype occurred a few times. The chain couples TRBV27 to TRBJ1-1; 7 bases align to TRBD1. The V segment lost 4 bases and the J segment 1 base; nucleotides outside the gene matches: 6. CDR1 is MNHEY, CDR2 SMNVEV, per germline (reference sequence). The CDR3 covers 15 residues. The CDR3 spells CASSSTGITNTEAFF. CDR3 sequence (DNA): TGTGCCAGCAGTTCGACAGGGATAACGAACACTGAAGCTTTCTTT.

The V and J genes are TRBV4-3 and TRBJ1-2, with TRBD1 as a possible D gene (5 bases). Germline CDR1 LGHNA, CDR2 YSLEER. CDR3 length: 14 residues. Trimming removed 3 bases at V and 7 bases at J, with 15 bases between. Here the CDR3 reads CASSQGVGVGGYTF. In DNA form, the CDR3 reads TGCGCCAGCAGCCAGGGGGTGGGGGTAGGTGGCTACACCTTC.

V gene TRBV12-3 or TRBV12-4 combines with J gene TRBJ2-6; no definite D call. The CDR3 totals 15 residues. Deletions cut 6 bases from V and 0 bases from J, with 9 bases between. The CDR3 protein is CASSRRTSGANVLTF. The CDR3 DNA reads TGTGCCAGCAGCCGGCGGACCTCTGGGGCCAACGTCCTGACTTTC.

V and J are TRBV6-2 or TRBV6-3 and TRBJ2-7; D is unclear. The CDR3 loop spans 15 amino acids. Germline-derived CDR1 and CDR2 are MNHEY and SVGEGT. The V end lost 6 bases, the J end lost 2 bases, and 17 bases lay between the germline ends. CDR3 bases: TGTGCCAGCAGCCCCTACGACGGACGTACCTACGAGCAGTACGTC. Amino acids: CASSPYDGRTYEQYV.

This clonotype occurred a few times. The V gene is TRBV6-2 or TRBV6-3, the J gene TRBJ2-6; 8 bases agree with TRBD1. From germline, CDR1 is MNHEY and CDR2 SVGEGT. The V gene end was trimmed by 6 bases and the J gene end by 1 base; junction bases not matched to a gene: 11. This CDR3 has 18 residues. DNA of the CDR3: TGTGCCAGCAGCCCCCCGGACAGGGTCTCATCTGGGGCCAACGTCCTGACTTTC. Encoded protein: CASSPPDRVSSGANVLTF.

This chain uses TRBV6-6 with TRBJ1-2, with TRBD1 as a possible D gene (5 bases). V dropped 6 bases and J dropped 1 base, with 9 bases sitting between them. Germline CDR1 is MNHNY and CDR2 is SVGAGI (reference sequence). This CDR3 is built from 13 residues. The CDR3 nucleotides are TGTGCCAGCAGGGCAGGGAATAACTATGGCTACACCTTC. Translation: CASRAGNNYGYTF.

The sample holds many counts of this clonotype. This chain links TRBV12-3 or TRBV12-4 with TRBJ2-7; D remains ambiguous. Trimming removed 3 bases at V and 3 bases at J, with 6 bases between. The CDR3 is made up of 12 amino acids. CDR3: CASSFVDYEQYF. The CDR3 DNA sequence: TGTGCCAGCAGTTTTGTGGACTACGAGCAGTACTTC.

This clonotype has a handful of counts. CDR3 residues: CASSPGTGDEQYF. CDR3 nucleotides: TGTGCCAGCAGCCCCGGGACAGGGGACGAGCAGTACTTC. This chain connects TRBV7-7 to TRBJ2-7; 10 bases line up with TRBD1. V lost 5 bases, J lost 5 bases, and 3 bases stayed unmatched. The CDR3 runs 13 residues. Germline lookup yields CDR1 SSHAT and CDR2 FNYEAQ (reference sequence).

V and J are TRBV11-3 and TRBJ2-3, with D possibly matching TRBD1 (5 bases). V lost 1 base to trimming and J lost 6 bases, with 11 bases between them. CDR1 and CDR2 from the germline V gene are SGHNT and YENEEA. This CDR3 contains 14 residues. The CDR3 bases are TGTGCCAGCAGCTTAGGTCAGGGCGACGATACGCAGTATTTT. Translation: CASSLGQGDDTQYF.

Concerning this clonotype itself: Compared with germline, one end of the junction differs, possibly owing to a read error. The genes are TRBV9 and TRBJ2-1, with D possibly matching TRBD2 (5 bases). Germline CDR1 and CDR2: SGDLS and YYNGEE. This CDR3 comprises 16 residues. CDR3 nucleotide sequence: TGCGCCAGCAGCGTAGACGGGGAGTATCCCCGGGATGAGCAGTTCTTC. Its translation: CASSVDGEYPRDEQFF. Filled out from reference TRBV9 and TRBJ2-1, the complete variable domain reads DSGVTQTPKHLITATGQRVTLRCSPRSGDLSVYWYQQSLDQGLQFLIQYYNGEERAKGNILERFSAQQFPDLHSELNLSSLELGDSALYFCASSVDGEYPRDEQFFGPGTRLTVL.

This clonotype turned up a few times. The chain couples TRBV28 to TRBJ2-3; D is ambiguous. CDR1 and CDR2 (germline): MDHEN, SYDVKM. CDR3 length equals 14 residues. Trimming left V 6 bases short and J 3 bases short, with 13 bases between. The CDR3 DNA reads TGTGCCAGCAGCTTCCCGAAAGAGACAGATACGCAGTATTTT. Its protein is CASSFPKETDTQYF.

In its sample, this clonotype was seen a few times. In nucleotides, the CDR3 is TGTGCCAGTAGTGTCCGGGAGCGGGGGTACAATGAGCAGTTCTTC. Translating gives CASSVRERGYNEQFF. The chain is built from TRBV19 and TRBJ2-1, with 8 positions matching TRBD2. CDR1 LNHDA and CDR2 SQIVND come from the germline V gene (reference sequence). V shed 5 bases and J 4 bases; nucleotides not matched to a gene: 7. The CDR3 is 15 amino acids.

This clonotype has just a few counts. The CDR3, as DNA: TGTGCCAGCACTCAATACAGGGGGAATGAGCAGTTCTTC. It yields the protein CASTQYRGNEQFF. V usage is TRBV6-5 and J usage is TRBJ2-1; 8 bases fit TRBD1. CDR3 size: 13 residues. In germline, CDR1 is MNHEY, CDR2 SVGAGI. Trimming took 7 bases from V and 7 from J; bases not matched to a gene: 6.

V and J are TRBV7-3 and TRBJ2-5; D remains ambiguous. Germline V lookup: CDR1 SGHTA, CDR2 FQGTGA. The V gene lost 4 bases and the J gene lost 9 bases, with 18 bases spanning the gap. This CDR3 is built from 14 residues. In nucleotides, the CDR3 is TGTGCCAGCAGCTCCAAGGCGGCTAAGGTGGCCCAGTACTTC. The encoded protein is CASSSKAAKVAQYF.

As concerns this clonotype: A much larger clone sits a single nucleotide away, making a read error possible. The V gene is TRBV12-3 or TRBV12-4, the J gene TRBJ2-5; D remains unclear. The CDR3 runs to 11 residues. With 6 bases removed from V and 5 bases from J, the gap between germline ends came to 7 bases. The CDR3 nucleotides are TGTGCCAGCAGGATACACGAGACCCAGTACTTC. Translation: CASRIHETQYF.

This clonotype was observed a few times. The gene calls are TRBV7-2 and TRBJ2-2; 7 bases match TRBD1. Germline V CDR1 and CDR2: SGHTA, FQGNSA. The junction had 4 bases not matched to a gene; V was cut back by 5 bases and J by 1 base. The CDR3 runs 15 residues. The CDR3 loop is CASSPDRENTGELFF. The CDR3 nucleotides are TGTGCCAGCAGCCCTGACAGGGAGAACACCGGGGAGCTGTTTTTT.